This T cell receptor (beta chain) was recovered during a study of blood T cell repertoires in COVID-19. Across the study: COVID-19 samples, acute and convalescent, were from the United States, Italy and Spain. In each case, the material was cDNA or gDNA derived from T cells, B-cell-depleted T cells, or PBMCs.

Original processing methods: Amplification of reference gene primers was used by the study to estimate nucleated cell counts. Generated by immunoSEQ multiplex PCR, the TCRdb table keeps only in-frame clones and is missing some. V, J and clone size were drawn from that table, and D and trimming were deduced from the DNA. This table has about 320,000 clones, 65% to 90% appearing once. There are 15 residues in the CDR3. The V and J ends lost 2 bases and 1 base respectively, with 14 bases between them. CDR1 and CDR2 from the germline V gene are SQVTM and ANQGSEA. Sequenced input: peripheral blood. The sequence was obtained from a human donor in a cohort sampled during active COVID-19. The J gene is TRBJ1-2, the V gene TRBV29-1; tentatively, D is TRBD1 (5 bases). The chain's CDR3 is CSVEKSDRRNYGYTF. The CDR3 DNA reads TGCAGCGTTGAAAAATCAGACAGACGTAACTATGGCTACACCTTC. The full variable domain, with the rest looked up from reference TRBV29-1 and TRBJ1-2, is SAVISQKPSRDICQRGTSLTIQCQVDSQVTMMFWYRQQPGQSLTLIATANQGSEATYESGFVIDKFPISRPNLTFSTLTVSNMSPEDSSIYLCSVEKSDRRNYGYTFGSGTRLTVV.